The TCR beta chain under discussion was sequenced for a study of blood T cell repertoires in COVID-19. Looking at the study overall: T cells, B-cell-depleted T cells, or PBMCs provided the cDNA or gDNA that served as material.

Clones were read by immunoSEQ multiplex PCR, and TCRdb kept only the in-frame ones, dropping some. In the table there are around 400,000 clones, approximately 93% of which are singletons. Within 2 weeks before study entry, exposed participants met a COVID-19 case. Germline-derived CDR1 and CDR2 are SGHDN and FVKESK. This CDR3 spans 16 amino acids. V was shortened by 5 bases and J by 1 base, with 17 bases between the two germline ends. This chain connects TRBV14 to TRBJ1-1; no reliable D call. Input material: PBMCs or T cells enriched from blood (not recorded which). The receptor comes from a woman aged 35 to 49 who had been exposed to COVID-19. CDR3 protein: CASSAVTPLSNTEAFF. The CDR3 DNA sequence: TGTGCCAGCAGCGCCGTGACACCGTTATCGAACACTGAAGCTTTCTTT.